This T cell receptor beta chain was captured in a study of naive and memory T cell subsets. This clonotype was seen many times. Its target is not known. Study results and caveats: Potentially, T cell activation and differentiation skew this RNA-based measurement.

An oligonucleotide containing a UMI was ligated to the 3' end of TCR cDNA. Adult healthy volunteers gave 2.5 ml peripheral blood for whole-blood RNA. Trimming took 3 bases from V and 5 from J, leaving 14 bases between them. Germline V gives CDR1 MDHEN, CDR2 SYDVKM. The CDR3 consists of 14 residues. The SP2 primer and nested alpha and beta constant region primers amplified ligated cDNA in four rounds. TCRdb redid the calling of the 5' RACE reads with MiXCR, one entry per CDR3 protein. The repertoire holds roughly 48,000 distinct CDR3 sequences, with about 4.8% as singletons. The TCR sequence derives from a female donor in good health. This chain joins TRBV28 and TRBJ2-7; TRBD1 might be the D (6 bases). The CDR3: CASSFAQGPHEQYF. The CDR3 DNA reads as TGTGCCAGCAGTTTCGCACAGGGTCCCCACGAGCAGTACTTC.